This T cell receptor (beta chain) is drawn from a study of blood T cell repertoires in COVID-19. Study as a whole: COVID-19 samples from acute and convalescent phases originated in the United States, Italy and Spain.

TCRdb's copy holds only in-frame clones and misses some; the assay was immunoSEQ multiplex PCR. The table records roughly 53,000 clones, 86% of them present only once. The ends lost 2 bases at V and 4 bases at J; junction bases unmatched: 5. Germline assignment: CDR1 MNHEY and CDR2 SVGAGI. The length of the CDR3 is 15 residues. The chain recombines TRBV6-5 with TRBJ2-1; 7 nucleotides align to TRBD1. The origin of this receptor is a man aged 35 to 55 with active COVID-19. Sequenced: peripheral blood. The CDR3 DNA sequence: TGTGCCAGCAGTTACGGGGGACAGCTTTACAATGAGCAGTTCTTC. Amino acids: CASSYGGQLYNEQFF.